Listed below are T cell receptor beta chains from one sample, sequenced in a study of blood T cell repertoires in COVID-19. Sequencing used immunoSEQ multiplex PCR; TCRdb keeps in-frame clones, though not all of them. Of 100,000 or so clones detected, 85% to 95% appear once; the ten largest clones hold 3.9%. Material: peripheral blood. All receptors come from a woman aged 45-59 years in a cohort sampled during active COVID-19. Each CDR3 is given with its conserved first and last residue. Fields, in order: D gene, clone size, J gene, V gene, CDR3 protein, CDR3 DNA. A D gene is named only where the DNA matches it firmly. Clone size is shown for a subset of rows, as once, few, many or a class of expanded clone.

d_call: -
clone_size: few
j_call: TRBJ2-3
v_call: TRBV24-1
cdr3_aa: CATSVRGDTQYF
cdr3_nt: TGTGCCACCAGTGTCCGGGGAGATACGCAGTATTTT

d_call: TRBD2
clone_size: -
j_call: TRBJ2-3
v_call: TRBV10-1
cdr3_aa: CASRTSGYYTDTQYF
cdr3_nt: TGCGCCAGCAGGACTAGCGGGTACTACACAGATACGCAGTATTTT

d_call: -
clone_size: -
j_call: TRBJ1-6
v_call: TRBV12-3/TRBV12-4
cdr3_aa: CASSLGARSPLHF
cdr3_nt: TGTGCCAGCAGTTTGGGGGCGAGATCACCCCTCCACTTT

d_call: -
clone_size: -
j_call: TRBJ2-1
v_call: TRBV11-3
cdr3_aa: CASSAGANYYNEQFF
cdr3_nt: TGTGCCAGCAGCGCGGGGGCTAACTACTACAATGAGCAGTTCTTC

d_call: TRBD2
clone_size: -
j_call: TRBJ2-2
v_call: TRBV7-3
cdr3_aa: CASSPRGLAGSGTGELFF
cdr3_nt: TGTGCCAGCAGCCCGAGGGGACTAGCGGGCTCTGGGACCGGGGAGCTGTTTTTT

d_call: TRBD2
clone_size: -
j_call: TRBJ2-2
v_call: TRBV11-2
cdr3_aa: CASSSPRLAGAAGELFF
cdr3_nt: TGTGCCAGCAGCTCCCCCCGACTAGCGGGTGCGGCCGGGGAGCTGTTTTTT

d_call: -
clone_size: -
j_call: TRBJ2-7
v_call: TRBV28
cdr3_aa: CASMGDSTRQYF
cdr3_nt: TGTGCCAGCATGGGGGACTCTACGAGGCAGTACTTC

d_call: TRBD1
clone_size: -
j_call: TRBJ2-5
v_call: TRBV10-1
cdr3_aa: CASSDSGQGGETQYF
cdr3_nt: TGCGCCAGCAGTGACTCGGGACAGGGTGGCGAGACCCAGTACTTC

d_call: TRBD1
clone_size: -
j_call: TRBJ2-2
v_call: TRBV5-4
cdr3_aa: CASSNRQGRTGELFF
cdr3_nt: TGTGCCAGCAGCAACAGACAGGGAAGGACCGGGGAGCTGTTTTTT

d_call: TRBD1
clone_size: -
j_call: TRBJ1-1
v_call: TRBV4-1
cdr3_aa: CASSQEGGDKTTEAFF
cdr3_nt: TGCGCCAGCAGCCAAGAAGGGGGCGATAAGACCACTGAAGCTTTCTTT

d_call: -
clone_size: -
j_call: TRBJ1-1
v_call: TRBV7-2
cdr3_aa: CASSPRGGRNTEAFF
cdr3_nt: TGTGCCAGCAGCCCAAGGGGGGGGAGGAACACTGAAGCTTTCTTT

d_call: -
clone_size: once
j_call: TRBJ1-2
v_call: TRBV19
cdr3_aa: CASSIQSREYGYTF
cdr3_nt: TGTGCCAGTAGTATCCAAAGCCGAGAGTATGGCTACACCTTC

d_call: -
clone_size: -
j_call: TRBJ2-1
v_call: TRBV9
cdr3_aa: CASSSRTGARGEQFF
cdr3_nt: TGTGCCAGCAGCTCGAGGACCGGAGCAAGGGGGGAGCAGTTCTTC

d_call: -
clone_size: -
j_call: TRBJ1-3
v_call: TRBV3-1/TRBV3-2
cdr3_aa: CASSQDWGPSGNTIYF
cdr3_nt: TGTGCCAGCAGCCAAGATTGGGGCCCTTCTGGAAACACCATATATTTT

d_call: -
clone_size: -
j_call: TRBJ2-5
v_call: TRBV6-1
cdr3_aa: CASSERGTSRYQETQYF
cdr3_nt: TGTGCCAGCAGTGAAAGGGGAACTAGCAGGTACCAAGAGACCCAGTACTTC

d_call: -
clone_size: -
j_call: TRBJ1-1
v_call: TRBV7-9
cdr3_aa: CASSLVIAGGSPLNTEAFF
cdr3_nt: TGTGCCAGCAGCTTAGTGATTGCGGGGGGCAGCCCCTTGAACACTGAAGCTTTCTTT

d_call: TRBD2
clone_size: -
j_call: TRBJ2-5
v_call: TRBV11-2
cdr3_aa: CASSPGTSGYQETQYF
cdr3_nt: TGTGCCAGCAGCCCAGGGACTAGCGGTTACCAAGAGACCCAGTACTTC

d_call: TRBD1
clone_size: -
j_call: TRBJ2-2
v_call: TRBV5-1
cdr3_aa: CASSTGQGRAGELFF
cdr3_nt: TGCGCCAGCAGCACGGGACAGGGAAGGGCCGGGGAGCTGTTTTTT

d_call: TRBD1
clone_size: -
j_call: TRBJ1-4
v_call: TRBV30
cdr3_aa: CAWSPTGAEKLFF
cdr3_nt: TGTGCCTGGAGTCCAACAGGGGCGGAAAAACTGTTTTTT

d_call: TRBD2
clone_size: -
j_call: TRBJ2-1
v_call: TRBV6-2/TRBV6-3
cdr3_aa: CASSYQGAGAEQFF
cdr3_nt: TGTGCCAGCAGTTATCAGGGAGCGGGGGCTGAGCAGTTCTTC

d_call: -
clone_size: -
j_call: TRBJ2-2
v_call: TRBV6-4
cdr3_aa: CASSPEVGSSLGELFF
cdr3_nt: TGTGCCAGCAGCCCAGAGGTCGGGAGTTCTCTCGGGGAGCTGTTTTTT

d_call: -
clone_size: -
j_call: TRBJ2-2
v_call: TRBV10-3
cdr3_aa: CAIRSGTGELFF
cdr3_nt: TGTGCCATCAGGTCCGGGACAGGGGAGCTGTTTTTT

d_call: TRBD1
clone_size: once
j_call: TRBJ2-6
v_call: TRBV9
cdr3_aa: CASSATSGTGSSGANVLTF
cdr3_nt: TGTGCCAGCAGCGCAACCTCCGGGACAGGGAGCTCTGGGGCCAACGTCCTGACTTTC

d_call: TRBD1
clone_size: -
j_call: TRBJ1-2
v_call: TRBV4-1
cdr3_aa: CASSQGQGTGFHYGYTF
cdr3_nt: TGCGCCAGCAGCCAAGGCCAAGGGACAGGGTTTCACTATGGCTACACCTTC

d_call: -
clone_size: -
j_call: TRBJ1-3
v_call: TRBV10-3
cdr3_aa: CAISDGSLSGNTIYF
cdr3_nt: TGTGCCATCAGTGATGGCAGTCTCTCTGGAAACACCATATATTTT

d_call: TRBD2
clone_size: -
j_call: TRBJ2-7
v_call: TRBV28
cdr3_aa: CASSSGTSGIYEQYF
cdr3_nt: TGTGCCAGCAGTTCAGGGACTAGCGGGATCTACGAGCAGTACTTC

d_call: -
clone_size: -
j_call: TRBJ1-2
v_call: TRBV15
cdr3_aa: CATSREGGNYGYTF
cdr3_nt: TGTGCCACCAGCAGAGAGGGGGGGAACTATGGCTACACCTTC

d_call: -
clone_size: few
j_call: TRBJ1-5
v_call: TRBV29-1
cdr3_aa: CSVMGTDRNQPQHF
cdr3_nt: TGCAGCGTGATGGGTACAGATCGTAATCAGCCCCAGCATTTT